A selection of T cell receptor beta chains follows, all from one sample in a study of monozygotic twins with inflammatory bowel disease. Using the 5' RACE reads, TCRdb records one entry per CDR3 protein without DNA. The sample data list around 400,000 distinct CDR3 sequences. Sequencing input: blood. These receptor sequences come from a human donor with ulcerative colitis or Crohn's disease, or a healthy co-twin of an affected twin (not recorded which). The CDR3 runs from the conserved cysteine through the conserved F or W.

TRBJ2-1	TRBV11-2	CASSLDEWLAVDITRFYNEQFF
TRBJ1-1	TRBV7-9	CASSPIDRWNTEAFF
TRBJ2-5	TRBV5-1	CASRGGSLQETQYF
TRBJ2-1	TRBV14	CASSARWMDRDNEQFF
TRBJ2-7	TRBV6-6	CASSTSGVQYF
TRBJ2-3	TRBV7-2	CASRGGQGIPQYF
TRBJ2-3	TRBV6-1	CASSAGLASDTQYF
TRBJ1-1	TRBV29-1	CSVGTVNTEAFF
TRBJ2-2	TRBV5-1	CASGPRVNTGELFF
TRBJ2-7	TRBV5-4	CASSVRLAGEQYF
TRBJ1-6	TRBV12-3/TRBV12-4	CASSSKGGNSPLHF
TRBJ2-5	TRBV29-1	CSGQLAGGGETQYF
TRBJ2-1	TRBV6-5	CASSPGGRQFF
TRBJ2-3	TRBV18	CASSRNLAGPTDTQYF
TRBJ2-1	TRBV5-4	CASTLDRGGYNEQFF